The sample holds a few counts of the clone carrying this T cell receptor (beta chain). Its matching antigen is unknown. Per-sample PBMC isolation yielded at least 6.5 million cells. This sample is drawn from a study of blood T cells in healthy people across ages. Findings and caveats of the study: With donor CMV status unknown, expanded clonotype changes were possibly confounded. Significant beta diversity loss was already apparent by age approximately 38, declining roughly linearly.

Then a second PCR, running roughly 7 to 11 cycles, was carried out with a sample-barcoded 5' primer and a J-beta primer mix. A 12-random-nucleotide template-switch adaptor tagged each cDNA molecule. From the 5' RACE reads, TCRdb called clonotypes with MiXCR, one entry per CDR3 protein. The data show hundreds of thousands of distinct CDR3 sequences, with roughly 21% seen just once and 3.6% held by the top ten. The sequence came from a man in his 70s in good health. The sample was blood.

CDR3 sequence reads: CASSLMTGDRFSGANVLTF. The DNA of the CDR3 is TGTGCCAGCAGCCTAATGACAGGGGACAGATTCTCTGGGGCCAACGTCCTGACTTTC. The chain carries TRBV7-9 and TRBJ2-6; 8 bases are shared with TRBD1. With V trimmed by 5 bases and J by 0 bases, 12 bases remained unmatched. The CDR3 consists of 19 residues. CDR1 and CDR2 from the germline V gene are SEHNR and FQNEAQ (reference sequence).